The 18 T cell receptor beta chains below all came from one sample that was sequenced in a study of neurological immune-mediated disorders. TCRdb passed the 5' RACE reads through MiXCR, listing each CDR3 protein once. The table shows about 59,000 distinct CDR3 sequences, with roughly 13% occurring only once. The sequencing input was PBMCs. The receptor source for this set is a woman aged 60 to 75 with HTLV-1-associated myelopathy (HAM/TSP).

The chain has TRBV9 and TRBJ1-2, with a tentative D call TRBD1 (6 bases). The CDR3 covers 17 residues. Germline CDR1 reads SGDLS; CDR2 reads YYNGEE. Trimming cost V 2 bases and J 0 bases, with 17 bases left between them. CDR3 residues: CASSVGDTRPPNYGYTF. CDR3 sequence (DNA): TGTGCCAGCAGCGTGGGGGACACCCGGCCTCCTAACTATGGCTACACCTTC.

This clonotype came up many times. This chain connects TRBV12-3 or TRBV12-4 to TRBJ2-1; TRBD2 matches at 7 bases. Trimming removed 6 bases from V and 0 bases from J; junction bases left unmatched: 8. The CDR3 has 16 amino acids. In nucleotides, the CDR3 is TGTGCCAGCAGACCAACTAGCGCCAGCTCCTACAATGAGCAGTTCTTC. Protein sequence: CASRPTSASSYNEQFF.

There are many counts of this clonotype. The chain couples TRBV27 to TRBJ2-3; TRBD2 aligns across 7 bases. V trimming: 8 bases; J trimming: 6 bases; junction bases outside the gene matches: 11. CDR3 length equals 14 residues. The germline gives CDR1 MNHEY, CDR2 SMNVEV (reference sequence). The CDR3 sequence: CASRAGDYVDTQYF. The CDR3 nucleotides read TGTGCCAGCCGGGCGGGAGATTATGTGGATACGCAGTATTTT.

A word on this clonotype: This may stem from a read error, because a much larger clone lies one nucleotide away. This chain uses TRBV11-2 with TRBJ2-3; TRBD1 matches at 8 bases. Germline V lookup: CDR1 SGHAT, CDR2 FQNNGV. The CDR3 consists of 16 residues. With 4 bases clipped from V and 2 bases from J, the junction kept 8 bases outside the gene matches. In nucleotides, the CDR3 is TGTGCCAGCAGCTCCCGTTGGACAGGGTCCACAGATACGCAGTATTTT. It encodes CASSSRWTGSTDTQYF.

At least ten counts were recorded for this clonotype. This sequence joins TRBV6-4 and TRBJ2-1; D is ambiguous. Per germline, CDR1 MRHNA and CDR2 SNTAGT. The CDR3 is 15 residues long. The V end was cut by 5 bases, the J end by 0 bases, with 11 bases between. In nucleotides, the CDR3 is TGTGCCAGCAGTCTGGCGAGGAGCTCCTACAATGAGCAGTTCTTC. Protein product: CASSLARSSYNEQFF.

There are many counts of this clonotype. The rearrangement links TRBV4-1 to TRBJ2-3, with D possibly matching TRBD1 (6 bases). Trimming cost V 4 bases and J 0 bases, with 23 bases left between them. This CDR3 is built from 19 residues. Germline assignment: CDR1 MGHRA and CDR2 YSYEKL. In nucleotides, the CDR3 is TGCGCCAGCAGCCCACAAGACAGGCGTCTCTACGCTAGCACAGATACGCAGTATTTT. Protein: CASSPQDRRLYASTDTQYF.

This clonotype occurred many times. The gene calls are TRBV20-1 and TRBJ2-1, with 13 bases aligning to TRBD2. The CDR3 runs to 18 residues. Germline values: CDR1 DFQATT, CDR2 SNEGSKA (reference sequence). V lost 5 bases and J lost 4; bases outside the gene matches: 14. CDR3 coding DNA: TGCAGTGCTCCCAACCCGGTACTAGCGGGAGGGGGTTACAATGAGCAGTTCTTC. This sequence encodes CSAPNPVLAGGGYNEQFF.

This clonotype was observed many times. The J gene is TRBJ2-7, the V gene TRBV12-3 or TRBV12-4; 7 bases are a match to TRBD1. The J segment lost 2 bases and the V segment lost 1 base, leaving 8 bases of the junction unmatched. The CDR3 totals 16 residues. The CDR3: CASSLGKGALTYEQYF. The CDR3, as DNA: TGTGCCAGCAGTTTAGGGAAGGGGGCTTTAACCTACGAGCAGTACTTC.

This clonotype was seen repeatedly, ten times or more. The rearrangement uses TRBV4-1 and TRBJ1-1, with 11 bases aligning to TRBD1. The CDR3 is 16 residues long. Trimming removed 5 bases from V and 0 bases from J; junction bases left unmatched: 5. CDR1 and CDR2 (germline): MGHRA, YSYEKL. This CDR3 is CASSNRDRGLNTEAFF. The CDR3 coding sequence is TGCGCCAGCAGCAACCGGGACAGGGGGTTGAACACTGAAGCTTTCTTT.

This clonotype was found a few times. A much bigger clone sits one base away, suggesting this may be a read error. The J gene is TRBJ2-7, the V gene TRBV12-5; 9 bases map to TRBD2. Germline CDR1 reads LGHNT; CDR2 reads FRNRAP. This CDR3 spans 14 amino acids. CDR3 in DNA: TGTGCTAGTCGTAAGCGGGAGGACTCGCACGAGCAGTGCTTC. Translation gives CASRKREDSHEQCF.

This clonotype was seen ten or more times. The chain joins TRBV15 to TRBJ2-4; no clear D gene. This CDR3 comprises 13 residues. Germline CDR1 and CDR2: LNHNV and YYDKDF (reference sequence). The ends were cut back, 1 base at V and 8 bases at J, with 9 bases in the middle. DNA for the CDR3: TGTGCCACCAGCAGAGTACCTCGGGACATTCAGTACTTC. This encodes CATSRVPRDIQYF.

This clonotype was seen repeatedly, ten times or more. The chain uses TRBV27 and TRBJ2-2; no definite D call. V lost 3 bases and J lost 5, with 4 bases in between. This CDR3 has 12 residues. The germline V gene encodes CDR1 MNHEY and CDR2 SMNVEV (reference sequence). This chain's CDR3 is CASSFLTGELFF. The CDR3 DNA is TGTGCCAGCAGTTTTTTGACCGGGGAGCTGTTTTTT.

This clonotype was seen many times. The chain recombines TRBV5-1 with TRBJ1-3, with D maybe TRBD1 (5 bases). Trimming stripped 0 bases from V and 0 bases from J, with 7 bases between. The germline gives CDR1 SGHRS, CDR2 YFSETQ. The CDR3 consists of 15 residues. The CDR3 bases are TGCGCCAGCAGCTTGGTGGGGGGCTCTGGAAACACCATATATTTT. Amino acids: CASSLVGGSGNTIYF.

This clonotype was observed a handful of times. One end of the junction varies from germline; a read error may be responsible. The rearrangement joins TRBV3-1 to TRBJ2-3; TRBD2 matches at 9 bases. Germline CDR1 is LGHDT and CDR2 is YNNKEL (reference sequence). The CDR3 loop spans 22 amino acids. In DNA, the CDR3 is TGTGCCAGCAGCCGCGCGCGGTCAACCAACCGACAAGCGGGAGGACTGGCAAATACGCAGTTTTTT. Its translation: CASSRARSTNRQAGGLANTQFF.

Many counts were recorded for this clonotype. The V call is TRBV20-1, the J call TRBJ1-5; a possible D gene is TRBD1 (5 bases). The germline CDR1 and CDR2 sequences are DFQATT and SNEGSKA (reference sequence). The CDR3 length is 15 residues. V lost 3 bases, J lost 3 bases, and 15 bases lay in between. CDR3 loop: CSASPPQGFNQPQHF. In nucleotides, the CDR3 is TGCAGTGCTAGCCCACCCCAGGGATTCAATCAGCCCCAGCATTTT.

This clonotype was counted ten times or more. The V call is TRBV20-1, the J call TRBJ1-2; maybe TRBD1 (6 bases). The CDR3 has 13 residues. Per germline, CDR1 DFQATT and CDR2 SNEGSKA (reference sequence). The CDR3 is CSQTAGGASGYTF. The CDR3 coding sequence is TGCAGCCAAACCGCGGGGGGGGCTAGTGGCTACACCTTC.

The table lists this clonotype with many counts. The V call is TRBV20-1, the J call TRBJ2-7; the match to TRBD2 covers 14 bases. CDR3 length: 14 amino acids. Trimming took 5 bases from V and 1 from J; bases not matched to a gene: 1. CDR1 and CDR2 from the germline V gene are DFQATT and SNEGSKA (reference sequence). The CDR3 loop reads CSARLAGGSYEQYF. CDR3 sequence (DNA): TGCAGTGCTCGACTAGCGGGAGGGTCCTACGAGCAGTACTTC.

This clonotype was seen at least ten times. The genes are TRBV10-3 and TRBJ2-2; tentative D call: TRBD2 (5 bases). Germline values: CDR1 ENHRY, CDR2 SYGVKD. This CDR3 spans 15 amino acids. V gave up 6 bases and J gave up 1 base, with 12 bases separating them. CDR3 bases: TGTGCCATCAGGGAGGCCGGAGTGAACACCGGGGAGCTGTTTTTT. Translated: CAIREAGVNTGELFF.